The 14 T cell receptor beta chains below all came from one sample that was sequenced in a study of shared clonotypes between healthy human individuals. This table comes from immunoSEQ multiplex PCR, and its TCRdb copy is limited to in-frame clones, with some not included. Of roughly 700,000 clones listed, around 74% are singletons. Sequencing was performed on memory CD4+ T cells sorted from blood. Subset of the sample: CD45RA-negative fraction. Receptor source: a woman aged 25 to 39 in good health.

The chain carries TRBV19 and TRBJ1-1; possibly TRBD1 for D (6 bases). The CDR3 extends over 15 amino acids. V was pared by 10 bases and J by 5 bases, with 23 bases between. Germline values: CDR1 LNHDA, CDR2 SQIVND (reference sequence). CDR3 nucleotides: TGTGCCACCAGCACGGCAGGGGCTGCGTGGACTGAAGCTTTCTTT. Translated, it gives CATSTAGAAWTEAFF.

The chain has TRBV7-2 and TRBJ1-5, with D unresolved. The V end lost 1 base, the J end lost 4 bases, and 11 bases lay between the germline ends. CDR1 is SGHTA and CDR2 is FQGNSA in the germline V gene. The CDR3 covers 15 residues. The CDR3 DNA sequence: TGTGCCAGCAGCTTAGGGGTAGCGGGAAATCAGCCCCAGCATTTT. This sequence encodes CASSLGVAGNQPQHF.

V is TRBV27 and J is TRBJ1-5, with D possibly matching TRBD1 (6 bases). Germline V gene data show CDR1 as MNHEY and CDR2 as SMNVEV (reference sequence). Trimming removed 2 bases from V and 2 bases from J, with 10 bases in between. This CDR3 is built from 15 residues. This CDR3 reads CASSLNRVGNQPQHF. The CDR3 DNA reads TGTGCCAGCAGTTTAAACAGGGTAGGCAATCAGCCCCAGCATTTT.

The CDR3 DNA follows: TGTGCCAGCAGCTTAGAGGGGCCTAGCACTGAAGCTTTCTTT. Translating it yields CASSLEGPSTEAFF. The genes are TRBV13 and TRBJ1-1, with D perhaps matching TRBD1 (5 bases). V was trimmed by 1 base and J by 4 bases, leaving 10 bases between them. Germline V gene data show CDR1 as PRHDT and CDR2 as FYEKMQ (reference sequence). This CDR3 is 14 amino acids long.

The genes are TRBV6-1 and TRBJ1-5; possible D gene TRBD1, 6 bases. There are 14 residues in the CDR3. The V gene lost 6 bases and the J gene lost 2 bases, with 11 bases spanning the gap. Germline V CDR1 and CDR2: MNHNS, SASEGT. The CDR3 DNA is TGTGCCAGCAGGCCAACAGGGCGCAATCAGCCCCAGCATTTT. Its translation is CASRPTGRNQPQHF.

This CDR3 reads CASRVGSATDTQYF. Here the CDR3 DNA reads TGTGCCAGTAGAGTCGGGAGCGCCACAGATACGCAGTATTTT. The chain is built from TRBV19 and TRBJ2-3, with a weak D call TRBD2 (6 bases). This CDR3 spans 14 amino acids. The germline V and J ends were trimmed by 6 bases and 2 bases, with 12 bases remaining between them. Germline V gene lookup returns CDR1 LNHDA and CDR2 SQIVND (reference sequence).

The chain employs TRBV11-1 and TRBJ2-1, with unresolved D. V was trimmed by 4 bases and J by 9 bases, leaving 13 bases between them. The CDR3 length is 13 residues. The germline CDR1 and CDR2 sequences are SGHAT and FQDESV (reference sequence). This CDR3 is CASSSPPGAEQFF. Written as DNA, the CDR3 is TGTGCCAGCAGCTCCCCCCCGGGTGCTGAGCAGTTCTTC.

J is TRBJ2-2 and V is TRBV9; D is unclear. The CDR3 runs 15 residues. CDR1 and CDR2 from the germline V gene are SGDLS and YYNGEE. V dropped 1 base and J dropped 4 bases, with 11 bases sitting between them. The CDR3 DNA sequence: TGTGCCAGCAGCGTAAATGCTGGCGCCACCGGGGAGCTGTTTTTT. Translated, it gives CASSVNAGATGELFF.

Note on this clone: The junction departs from germline at one end; a sequencing error may be responsible. This rearrangement joins TRBV4-1 to TRBJ2-7; perhaps D is TRBD1 or TRBD2 (7 bases each). Germline V gives CDR1 MGHRA, CDR2 YSYEKL. The CDR3 runs to 14 residues. The DNA of the CDR3 is TGCGCCAGCAGCCAAGATTTGGGGGAGGGGGCTATAAACTTC. Residues: CASSQDLGEGAINF.

The gene calls are TRBV6-5 and TRBJ1-2, with D unclear. The V end was cut by 2 bases, the J end by 3 bases, with 10 bases between. The CDR3 contains 14 residues. Per germline, CDR1 MNHEY and CDR2 SVGAGI. Here the CDR3 reads CASSYSHQDYGYTF. In DNA, the CDR3 is TGTGCCAGCAGTTACAGTCATCAAGACTATGGCTACACCTTC.

This clone has at least ten counts. This chain connects TRBV28 to TRBJ1-2, with D tentatively TRBD1 (6 bases). CDR1 and CDR2 (germline): MDHEN, SYDVKM. The CDR3 length is 14 residues. Trimming cost V 4 bases and J 3 bases, with 12 bases left between them. The CDR3 DNA sequence: TGTGCCAGCAGTTCCGACAGGTCGGACTATGGCTACACCTTC. It specifies CASSSDRSDYGYTF.

The chain has TRBV27 and TRBJ2-5; 10 bases are a match to TRBD2. Trimming at V came to 4 bases and at J to 4 bases, leaving 6 bases not matched to a gene. The CDR3 consists of 15 residues. Germline CDR1 MNHEY, CDR2 SMNVEV (reference sequence). The CDR3 DNA is TGTGCCAGCAGTTCGCTAGCGGGAGTTCGAGAGACCCAGTACTTC. It translates to CASSSLAGVRETQYF.

V and J are TRBV5-4 and TRBJ2-1; 10 bases line up with TRBD2. V lost 5 bases to trimming and J lost 4 bases; unmatched junction nucleotides: 6. Germline V gene sequence: CDR1 SGHNT, CDR2 YYREEE (reference sequence). The CDR3 runs 15 residues. As DNA, the CDR3 is TGTGCCAGCAGACCCACTAGCGGGGATTACAATGAGCAGTTCTTC. Translated: CASRPTSGDYNEQFF. The full variable domain, with the rest looked up from reference TRBV5-4 and TRBJ2-1, is ETGVTQSPTHLIKTRGQQVTLRCSSQSGHNTVSWYQQALGQGPQFIFQYYREEENGRGNFPPRFSGLQFPNYSSELNVNALELDDSALYLCASRPTSGDYNEQFFGPGTRLTVL.

This clone has just one count. The chain combines TRBV7-9 with TRBJ2-7; the D gene is possibly TRBD2 (5 bases). V lost 6 bases and J lost 5, with 17 bases in between. The CDR3 runs to 14 residues. Germline V CDR1 and CDR2: SEHNR, FQNEAQ (reference sequence). Here the CDR3 reads CASRDATGTHEQYF. As DNA, the CDR3 is TGTGCCAGCAGGGACGCAACGGGAACGCACGAGCAGTACTTC. The whole variable domain, filled in from reference TRBV7-9 and TRBJ2-7, reads DTGVSQNPRHKITKRGQNVTFRCDPISEHNRLYWYRQTLGQGPEFLTYFQNEAQLEKSRLLSDRFSAERPKGSFSTLEIQRTEQGDSAMYLCASRDATGTHEQYFGPGTRLTVT.